This TCR beta chain came from a study of T cell responses to AZD1222 COVID-19 vaccine. Broader study findings: Targeting of unmutated variant regions was reportedly seen in nearly half of spike-specific TCRs. A rise in Spike-specific TCR breadth and depth followed two AZD1222 doses. Clonal diversity was possibly underestimated, and the donors were mostly white British, with more females.

Comment on this clone: Its antigen is undetermined.

Sequenced by immunoSEQ multiplex PCR; TCRdb stores in-frame clones only, minus some. The sample holds about 110,000 clones, 87% seen once. The germline gives CDR1 MNHEY, CDR2 SMNVEV (reference sequence). The V and J ends lost 5 bases and 6 bases, in that order; junction bases with no gene match: 7. The CDR3 length is 15 residues. This chain connects TRBV27 to TRBJ1-5; 10 nucleotides agree with TRBD1. The origin of this receptor is an adult in good health. The sequencing here drew on peripheral blood, taken on day 0 of AZD1222 vaccination. CDR3 coding DNA: TGTGCCAGCAGTCTGACAGGGGGCTTTAGTCAGCCCCAGCATTTT. It is translated as CASSLTGGFSQPQHF.